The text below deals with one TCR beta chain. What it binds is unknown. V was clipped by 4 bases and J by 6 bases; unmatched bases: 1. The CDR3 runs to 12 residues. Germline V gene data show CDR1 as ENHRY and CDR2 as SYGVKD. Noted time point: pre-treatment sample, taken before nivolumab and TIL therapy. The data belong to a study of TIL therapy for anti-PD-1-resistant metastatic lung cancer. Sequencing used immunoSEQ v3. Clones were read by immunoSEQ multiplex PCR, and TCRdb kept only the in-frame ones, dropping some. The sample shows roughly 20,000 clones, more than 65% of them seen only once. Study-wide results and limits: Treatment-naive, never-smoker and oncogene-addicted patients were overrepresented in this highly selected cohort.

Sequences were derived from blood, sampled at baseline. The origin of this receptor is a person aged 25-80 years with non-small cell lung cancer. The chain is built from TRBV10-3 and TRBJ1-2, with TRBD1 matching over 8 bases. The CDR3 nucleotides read TGTGCCATCAGTGTGACAGGGGATGGCTACACCTTC. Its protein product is CAISVTGDGYTF.